This record concerns one T cell receptor beta chain sequence. Original data processing: Reference gene primer amplification in the assay estimated nucleated cell counts. Clones were read by immunoSEQ multiplex PCR, and TCRdb kept only the in-frame ones, dropping some. V, J and clone size are taken as reported in that table, and D and trimming were inferred from the DNA itself. The sample yields hundreds of thousands of clones, approximately 83% seen once. The sample comes from a study of blood T cell repertoires in COVID-19. Across the whole study: The cDNA or gDNA used as material had been derived from T cells, B-cell-depleted T cells, or PBMCs.

The CDR3 has 13 amino acids. Trimming removed 8 bases from V and 5 bases from J; junction bases left unmatched: 3. Germline lookup yields CDR1 SGHDT and CDR2 YYEEEE. The chain links TRBV5-6 to TRBJ1-6; TRBD1 matches at 8 bases. The sequencing input was peripheral blood. The TCR was taken from a woman in her 30s who had recovered from COVID-19. CDR3 residues: CARTRGHNSPLHF. CDR3 bases: TGTGCCAGAACCAGGGGGCATAATTCACCCCTCCACTTT.